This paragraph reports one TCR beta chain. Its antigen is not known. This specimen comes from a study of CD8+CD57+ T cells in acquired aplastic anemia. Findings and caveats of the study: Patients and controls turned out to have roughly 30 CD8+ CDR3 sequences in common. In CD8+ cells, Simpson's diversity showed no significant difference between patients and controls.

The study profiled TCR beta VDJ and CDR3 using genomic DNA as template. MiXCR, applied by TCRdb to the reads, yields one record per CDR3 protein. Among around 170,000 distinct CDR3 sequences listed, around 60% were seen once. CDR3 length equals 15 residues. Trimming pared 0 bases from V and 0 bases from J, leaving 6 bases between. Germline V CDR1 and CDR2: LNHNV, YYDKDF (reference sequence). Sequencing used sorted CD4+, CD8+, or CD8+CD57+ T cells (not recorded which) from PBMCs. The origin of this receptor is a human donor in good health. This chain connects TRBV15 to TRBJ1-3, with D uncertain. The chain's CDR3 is CATSRDGNSGNTIYF. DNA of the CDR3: TGTGCCACCAGCAGAGATGGCAACTCTGGAAACACCATATATTTT.